These T cell receptor beta chains were read from a single sample in a study of blood T cells in healthy people across ages. One entry per CDR3 protein results from TCRdb running MiXCR on the 5' RACE reads. Of about 1 million distinct CDR3 sequences listed, 45% were seen once; the top ten hold about 20%. The sample taken for sequencing was blood. The source is a woman aged 60-75 years in good health. CDR3s include the opening cysteine and the closing phenylalanine or tryptophan. The order of the fields is CDR3 protein, CDR3 DNA, J gene, V gene, clone size, D gene. D genes are given only for firm matches. Some rows mark clone size as missing; the rest say once, few, many or name a class of expanded clone.

CASSVVAGGWDEQFF | TGTGCCAGCAGCGTAGTGGCAGGGGGCTGGGATGAGCAGTTCTTC | TRBJ2-1 | TRBV9 | . | TRBD1
CATSRDGTESTDTQYF | TGTGCCACCAGCAGAGACGGGACCGAAAGCACAGATACGCAGTATTTT | TRBJ2-3 | TRBV15 | . | .
CASSSPDRVGELYDEKLFF | TGTGCCAGCAGCTCTCCGGACAGGGTAGGGGAATTATATGATGAAAAACTGTTTTTT | TRBJ1-4 | TRBV21-1 | few | .
CASSLLQGYEQFF | TGTGCCAGCAGCCTTCTTCAGGGGTATGAGCAGTTCTTC | TRBJ2-1 | TRBV6-6 | few | .
CASSFYSGGVNTGELFF | TGTGCCAGCAGTTTTTACAGCGGCGGGGTGAACACCGGGGAGCTGTTTTTT | TRBJ2-2 | TRBV12-3/TRBV12-4 | . | .
CASSLVVPSGSASYEQYF | TGTGCCAGCAGTTTAGTTGTTCCTTCCGGGAGCGCCTCCTACGAGCAGTACTTC | TRBJ2-7 | TRBV27 | few | .
CASPKARDSVQCGYEQFF | TGTGCCAGCCCGAAGGCCCGGGACAGTGTACAGTGCGGGTATGAGCAGTTCTTC | TRBJ2-1 | TRBV28 | . | TRBD1
CASSEKKHSYNEQFF | TGTGCCAGCAGTGAGAAGAAGCATTCCTACAATGAGCAGTTCTTC | TRBJ2-1 | TRBV2 | few | .
CASRPQTGYNEQFF | TGTGCCAGCAGACCCCAGACAGGGTACAATGAGCAGTTCTTC | TRBJ2-1 | TRBV6-2/TRBV6-3 | . | TRBD1
CASSVGTDYTGELFF | TGTGCCAGCAGCGTTGGGACAGATTACACCGGGGAGCTGTTTTTT | TRBJ2-2 | TRBV9 | . | TRBD1
CASSPRRYNEQFF | TGTGCCAGCAGTCCCCGACGTTACAATGAGCAGTTCTTC | TRBJ2-1 | TRBV27 | . | .
CASSNIGLAGDNEQFF | TGTGCCAGCAGCAATATAGGACTAGCGGGAGACAATGAGCAGTTCTTC | TRBJ2-1 | TRBV7-2 | . | TRBD2
CASSLADWGKGPYNEQFF | TGTGCCAGCAGCTTAGCGGACTGGGGAAAAGGGCCCTACAATGAGCAGTTCTTC | TRBJ2-1 | TRBV7-6 | . | .
CASSLGLALNLNEQFF | TGTGCCAGCAGCTTGGGACTAGCCCTAAACTTAAATGAGCAGTTCTTC | TRBJ2-1 | TRBV5-5 | . | TRBD2
CASSEFSGNTEAFF | TGCGCCAGCAGTGAGTTCTCGGGGAACACTGAAGCTTTCTTT | TRBJ1-1 | TRBV10-2 | . | .
CASSRDSGEKLFF | TGTGCCAGCAGTAGGGACAGCGGAGAAAAACTGTTTTTT | TRBJ1-4 | TRBV6-1 | few | TRBD1
CASSLNGGSETQFF | TGTGCCAGCAGCTTAAATGGTGGTTCGGAGACCCAGTTCTTC | TRBJ2-1 | TRBV7-2 | . | .
CASSFTVPAGGSGANVLTF | TGCGCCAGCAGCTTCACGGTGCCAGCGGGAGGTTCTGGGGCCAACGTCCTGACTTTC | TRBJ2-6 | TRBV5-1 | . | TRBD2
CATSRVDNSYEQYF | TGTGCCACCAGCAGAGTGGACAACTCCTACGAGCAGTACTTC | TRBJ2-7 | TRBV15 | . | .
CSVREVGTGEQFF | TGCAGCGTTAGGGAAGTGGGGACCGGTGAGCAGTTCTTC | TRBJ2-1 | TRBV29-1 | . | .
CASSNSGSYTDTRYF | TGTGCCAGCTCGAATAGCGGGAGCTACACAGATACGCGGTATTTT | TRBJ2-3 | TRBV7-2 | . | TRBD2
CSVEGSRYEQYF | TGCAGCGTTGAAGGGAGCCGGTACGAGCAGTACTTC | TRBJ2-7 | TRBV29-1 | . | .